One sample yielded the 2 T cell receptor beta chains listed below, sequenced in a study of tumor and adjacent non-tumor tissue in lung cancer (dated by TCRdb to the late 2010s). The library was prepared using multiplex PCR. Sequencing used an Illumina HiSeq 2500. TCRbeta libraries were constructed through three rounds of nested PCR with primers (Table S4) according to protocols adapted from ARM-PCR. TCRdb handled the public reads itself, with Q25 trimming in fastp and clone calling in MiXCR, and kept productive beta chains. Identical CDR3 protein sequences are pooled into one entry, listed with their most common genes and DNA. This sample comprises over 100,000 distinct CDR3 sequences, roughly two thirds of them detected only once. The top ten constitute roughly 19% of the sample. RNA was isolated from bulk, unsorted tissue, and RNA quality was assessed with a NanoDrop ND-1000 and an Agilent 2100. Distant non-tumor tissue taken more than 3 cm from the tumor edge was used as the normal lung sample.

The sequenced sample consisted of distant non-tumor lung tissue. The source is a man between 60 and 70 years old with non-small cell lung cancer.

A word on this clonotype: Relative to the germline gene, one junction end is altered; a read error may explain this. The chain is built from TRBV7-3 and TRBJ2-3; the D is unclear. The CDR3 loop spans 13 amino acids. In germline, CDR1 is SGHTA, CDR2 FQGTGA. In DNA form, the CDR3 reads TGTGCCAACAGCTTATACCCGTGGGATACGCAGTATTTT. This encodes CANSLYPWDTQYF.

This clonotype has more than one count but fewer than ten. The chain recombines TRBV20-1 with TRBJ2-1; D remains unclear. Germline loops: CDR1 DFQATT, CDR2 SNEGSKA (reference sequence). V lost 7 bases and J lost 0, with 4 bases in between. This CDR3 is built from 11 residues. Here the CDR3 DNA reads TGCAGTGGGAACTCCTACAATGAGCAGTTCTTC. Its translation is CSGNSYNEQFF.